The sequence of this T cell receptor (beta chain) was determined in a study of control samples from healthy donors and cancer patients. Data came from immunoSEQ multiplex PCR; TCRdb stores just in-frame clones and leaves some out. The sample holds 150,000 to 170,000 clones; over 85% are singletons and the top ten take approximately 6.1%. This CDR3 comprises 17 residues. Between the trimmed V and J ends, which lost 3 bases and 1 base, there was a span of 16 bases. Germline V gene lookup returns CDR1 LNHDA and CDR2 SQIVND (reference sequence). This sequence originates from a man in his forties in good health. The chain joins TRBV19 to TRBJ1-5, with D perhaps TRBD1 (5 bases). Sequencing input: blood. The CDR3 reads CASSMGGWGMSNQPQHF. CDR3 coding DNA: TGTGCCAGTAGTATGGGGGGATGGGGTATGAGCAATCAGCCCCAGCATTTT.